This T cell receptor beta chain was captured in a study of blood T cell repertoires in COVID-19. Study-level background: Sources were T cells, B-cell-depleted T cells, or PBMCs; the material itself was cDNA or gDNA.

In the original analysis: Nucleated cell number was recorded as an estimate derived from reference gene primer amplification. Assay used: immunoSEQ multiplex PCR; TCRdb lists only in-frame clones, some missing. D and trimming were read from the DNA, whereas the V and J calls and clone size are those reported in that table. The repertoire holds fewer than 85,000 clones, with 87% as singletons. V lost 0 bases to trimming and J lost 7 bases, with 10 bases between them. This CDR3 is built from 14 residues. From germline, CDR1 is LGHNA and CDR2 YSLEER. The sample comprised peripheral blood. The clonotype originates from a man between 60 and 75 years old with acute or convalescent COVID-19. The chain joins TRBV4-3 to TRBJ1-5, with D maybe TRBD1 (5 bases). This CDR3 reads CASSQDGGRQPQHF. CDR3 nucleotides: TGCGCCAGCAGCCAAGATGGGGGGAGACAGCCCCAGCATTTT.